These 3 T cell receptor beta chains were sequenced from one sample in a study of vaccination effects on CD4 cells after COVID-19 (dated by TCRdb to the early 2020s). Library preparation employed the immunoSEQ multiplex PCR assay. Entries here come from immuneACCESS through TCRdb and include only in-frame sequences with V and J called. Some clones fail to appear in such tables; in the studies checked, an unresolved V gene covers under half of the shortfall, and the cause of the remainder is unknown. The sample profile shows 35,000 to 50,000 clones; around 78% of them were found once. 11% of the sample belongs to the ten largest clones. These TCRs' antigens remain unknown. The ViraFEST assay stimulated PBMC with viral peptide pools and then used TCR sequencing to identify antigen-specific CD4+ T cell clonotypes by expansion. After about 10 days of culture, CD4+ T cells were isolated with the EasySep CD4+ T cell isolation kit. Negative nucleocapsid antibody results before and after vaccination confirmed that the healthy vaccine recipients had no prior SARS-CoV-2 infection.

Sequenced material: CD4+ T cells from PBMCs cultured with SARS-CoV-2 spike peptides, taken before COVID-19 vaccination. What the cell subset or site label conveys for this sample: SARS-CoV-2 spike overlapping peptide pool stimulation. These receptors all come from a human donor who received a COVID-19 vaccine.

This clone turned up a few times. The CDR3 nucleotides are TGTGCTAGTGGCCGAGGACAGGGAAGCAATCAGCCCCAGCATTTT. It codes for CASGRGQGSNQPQHF. The chain combines TRBV12-5 with TRBJ1-5; 8 nucleotides match TRBD1. The ends lost 6 bases at V and 1 base at J; junction bases unmatched: 5. This CDR3 has 15 residues. Germline V CDR1 and CDR2: LGHNT, FRNRAP.

The V and J genes are TRBV19 and TRBJ2-3; 14 nucleotides agree with TRBD2. This CDR3 has 16 residues. Germline V gene sequence: CDR1 LNHDA, CDR2 SQIVND (reference sequence). Germline trimming cut 7 bases from V and 2 bases from J; bases unmatched to any gene: 5. The CDR3 DNA reads TGTGCCAGTACCCGGACTAGCGGGGGGCCCACAGATACGCAGTATTTT. This encodes CASTRTSGGPTDTQYF. The full variable domain, completed using reference TRBV19 and TRBJ2-3, is DGGITQSPKYLFRKEGQNVTLSCEQNLNHDAMYWYRQDPGQGLRLIYYSQIVNDFQKGDIAEGYSVSREKKESFPLTVTSAQKNPTAFYLCASTRTSGGPTDTQYFGPGTRLTVL.

The V gene is TRBV6-5, the J gene TRBJ1-5; D unresolved. There are 14 residues in the CDR3. CDR1 and CDR2 from the germline V gene are MNHEY and SVGAGI. The CDR3 DNA is TGTGCTAGTCAAGGGTGGCAGGGCAATCAGCCCCAGCATTTT. It translates to CASQGWQGNQPQHF.